This TCR beta chain was obtained from a study of identical twins. Study-wide points: Some out-of-frame alpha sequences were shared by twins, and these showed excess low generation probability.

Only healthy Caucasians were included as donors. The germline V gene has CDR1 KGHSH and CDR2 LQKENI. This CDR3 is 13 amino acids long. Trimming took 6 bases from V and 13 from J, leaving 16 bases between them. This clonotype was detected a few times. Its antigen remains unidentified. Template switching (which added a universal primer site) was used, and cDNA carried unique molecular identifiers. A single record per CDR3 protein comes from TCRdb applying MiXCR to the 5' RACE reads. The profile shows about 1.7 million distinct CDR3 sequences, roughly a third of them singletons. The chain uses TRBV18 and TRBJ1-6, with D unresolved. Sequencing input: cord blood. This clonotype was sampled from a newborn girl in good health. In DNA, the CDR3 is TGTGCCAGCTCCGGTTCCTTCGGGAAGCCCCTCCACTTT. Its protein product is CASSGSFGKPLHF.